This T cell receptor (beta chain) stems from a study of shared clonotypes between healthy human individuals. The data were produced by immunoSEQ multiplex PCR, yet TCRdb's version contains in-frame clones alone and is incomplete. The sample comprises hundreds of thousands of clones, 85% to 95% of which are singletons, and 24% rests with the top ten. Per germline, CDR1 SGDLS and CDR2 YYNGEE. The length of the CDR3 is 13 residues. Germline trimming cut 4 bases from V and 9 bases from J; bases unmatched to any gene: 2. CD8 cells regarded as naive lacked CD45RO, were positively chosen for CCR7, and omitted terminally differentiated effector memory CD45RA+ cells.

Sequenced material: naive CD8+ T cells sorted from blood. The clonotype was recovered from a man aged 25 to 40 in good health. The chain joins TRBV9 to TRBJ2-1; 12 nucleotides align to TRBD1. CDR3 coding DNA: TGTGCCAGCAGCACGGGACAGGGGGCTGAGCAGTTCTTC. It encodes CASSTGQGAEQFF.